Listed below are T cell receptor beta chains from one sample, sequenced in a study of response to subunit inactivated influenza vaccine. TCRdb ran MiXCR on the RT-PCR reads and lists one entry per CDR3 protein. This repertoire shows roughly 570,000 distinct CDR3 sequences, about an eighth found once; its top ten account for over 10%. The sequencing here drew on PBMCs from blood, taken roughly 46 days after vaccination. All receptors come from a man aged 50 to 59 who received an inactivated influenza vaccine. Each CDR3 is given with its conserved first and last residue. The order of the fields is J gene, D gene, V gene, clone size, CDR3 protein, CDR3 DNA. The D gene is left open where the match is weak. Only some rows state a clone size, as once, few, many or a class for expanded clones.

>TRBJ1-1|-|TRBV5-1|-
CASSPGTARSDTEAFF
TGCGCCAGCAGCCCAGGGACGGCCCGGTCGGACACTGAAGCTTTCTTT
>TRBJ2-7|-|TRBV29-1|few
CSVKDSAYEQYF
TGCAGCGTAAAAGATTCAGCCTACGAGCAGTACTTC
>TRBJ2-5|TRBD1|TRBV20-1|few
CSARGGQGRETQYF
TGCAGTGCTAGAGGCGGACAGGGTAGAGAGACCCAGTACTTC
>TRBJ1-5|-|TRBV20-1|few
CSASPGELSNQPQHF
TGCAGTGCTAGTCCTGGGGAGTTAAGCAATCAGCCCCAGCATTTT
>TRBJ2-5|-|TRBV7-9|few
CASSLMGVETQYF
TGTGCCAGCAGCTTGATGGGGGTGGAGACCCAGTACTTC
>TRBJ1-1|TRBD1|TRBV7-9|many
CASSAQGGSTEAFF
TGTGCCAGCAGCGCACAGGGGGGGAGCACTGAAGCTTTCTTT
>TRBJ2-7|TRBD2|TRBV6-2/TRBV6-3|once
CASIPANGRSSYEQYF
TGTGCCAGCATCCCTGCGAACGGGAGGAGCTCCTACGAGCAGTATTTC
>TRBJ1-4|-|TRBV20-1|many
CSATPQPSNEKLFF
TGCAGTGCTACCCCTCAGCCATCTAATGAAAAACTGTTTTTT
>TRBJ2-5|TRBD2|TRBV5-6|many
CASSTIAGEQQETQYF
TGTGCCAGCAGCACGATAGCGGGGGAACAACAAGAGACCCAGTACTTC
>TRBJ2-7|TRBD2|TRBV4-3|few
CASSQDFRTSGPYEQYF
TGCGCCAGCAGCCAAGATTTCAGGACTAGCGGCCCCTACGAGCAGTACTTC
>TRBJ2-1|-|TRBV6-5|-
CASSYSRDGYNEQFF
TGTGCCAGCAGTTACTCTCGGGACGGATACAATGAGCAGTTCTTC
>TRBJ1-5|-|TRBV20-1|-
CSARGRARRVNQPQHF
TGCAGTGCCCGGGGACGGGCGAGGAGGGTCAATCAGCCCCAGCATTTT
>TRBJ1-1|-|TRBV6-6|few
CASTRGLEAFF
TGTGCCAGCACCAGGGGTTTAGAAGCTTTCTTT
>TRBJ2-7|TRBD1|TRBV6-5|-
CASSYSQGTYEQYF
TGTGCCAGCAGTTACTCACAGGGGACCTACGAGCAGTACTTC
>TRBJ2-3|-|TRBV5-5|many
CASSLADPSTDTQYF
TGTGCCAGCAGCTTAGCAGATCCTAGCACAGATACGCAGTATTTT
>TRBJ2-3|TRBD2|TRBV2|-
CANGLAGEDTQYF
TGTGCCAATGGACTAGCGGGGGAGGATACGCAGTATTTT
>TRBJ1-5|-|TRBV20-1|many
CSASRSNQPQHF
TGCAGTGCTAGTAGGAGCAATCAGCCCCAGCATTTT
>TRBJ2-3|TRBD2|TRBV7-2|-
CASSSPSGSVHTQYF
TGTGCCAGCAGCTCCCCTAGCGGGAGTGTCCATACGCAGTATTTT